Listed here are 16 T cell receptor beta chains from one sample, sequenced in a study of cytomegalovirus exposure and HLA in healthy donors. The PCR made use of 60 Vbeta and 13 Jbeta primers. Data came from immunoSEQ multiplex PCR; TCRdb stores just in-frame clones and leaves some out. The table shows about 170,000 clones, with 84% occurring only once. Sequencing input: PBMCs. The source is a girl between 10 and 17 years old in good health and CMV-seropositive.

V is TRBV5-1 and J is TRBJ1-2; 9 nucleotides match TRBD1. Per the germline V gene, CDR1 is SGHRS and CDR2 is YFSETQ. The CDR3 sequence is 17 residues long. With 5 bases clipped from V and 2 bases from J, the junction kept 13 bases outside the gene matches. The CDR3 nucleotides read TGCGCCAGCAGTCCAGACGCCGGGACAGGGAAAAACTATGGCTACACCTTC. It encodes CASSPDAGTGKNYGYTF.

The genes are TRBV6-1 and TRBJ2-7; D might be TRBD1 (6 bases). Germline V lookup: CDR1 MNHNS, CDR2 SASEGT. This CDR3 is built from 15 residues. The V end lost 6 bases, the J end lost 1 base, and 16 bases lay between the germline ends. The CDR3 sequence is CASRQRTAYSYEQYF. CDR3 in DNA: TGTGCCAGCAGACAACGGACAGCGTATTCCTACGAGCAGTACTTC.

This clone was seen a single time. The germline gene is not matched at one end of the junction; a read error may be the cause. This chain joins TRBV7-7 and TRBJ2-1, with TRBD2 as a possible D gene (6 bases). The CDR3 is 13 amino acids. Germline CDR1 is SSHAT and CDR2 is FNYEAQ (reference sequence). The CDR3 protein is CASSSDTSTPLFF. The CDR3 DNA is TGTGCTAGCAGCTCGGATACTAGCACTCCTCTGTTCTTC.

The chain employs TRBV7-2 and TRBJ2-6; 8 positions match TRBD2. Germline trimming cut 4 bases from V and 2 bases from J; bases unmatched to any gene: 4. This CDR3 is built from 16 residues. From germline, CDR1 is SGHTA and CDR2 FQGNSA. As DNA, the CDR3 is TGTGCCAGCAGCTCGGGGGGGGCCGCTGGGGCCAACGTCCTGACTTTC. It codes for CASSSGGAAGANVLTF.

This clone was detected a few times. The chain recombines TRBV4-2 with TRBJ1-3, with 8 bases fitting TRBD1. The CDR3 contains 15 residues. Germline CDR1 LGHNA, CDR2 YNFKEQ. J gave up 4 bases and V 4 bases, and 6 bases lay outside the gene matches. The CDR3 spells CASSLIGTGGNTIYF. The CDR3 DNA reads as TGTGCCAGCAGCCTCATAGGGACAGGCGGAAACACCATATATTTT.

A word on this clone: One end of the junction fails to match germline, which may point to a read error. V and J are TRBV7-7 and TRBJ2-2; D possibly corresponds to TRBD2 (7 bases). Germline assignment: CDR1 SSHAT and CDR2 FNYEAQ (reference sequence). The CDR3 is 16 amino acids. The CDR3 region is CASSLRGGGSTGELFF. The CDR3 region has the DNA TGTGCTAGCAGCTTACGCGGCGGGGGCTCCACCGGGGAGCTGTTTTTT. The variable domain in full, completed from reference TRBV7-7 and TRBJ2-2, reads GAGVSQSPRYKVTKRGQDVTLRCDPISSHATLYWYQQALGQGPEFLTYFNYEAQPDKSGLPSDRFSAERPEGSISTLTIQRTEQRDSAMYRCASSLRGGGSTGELFFGEGSRLTVL.

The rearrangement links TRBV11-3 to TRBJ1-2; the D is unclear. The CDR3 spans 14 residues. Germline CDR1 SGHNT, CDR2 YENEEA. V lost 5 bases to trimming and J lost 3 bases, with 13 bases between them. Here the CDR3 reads CASSPGGLDYGYTF. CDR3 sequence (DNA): TGTGCCAGCAGCCCTGGAGGGTTGGACTATGGCTACACCTTC.

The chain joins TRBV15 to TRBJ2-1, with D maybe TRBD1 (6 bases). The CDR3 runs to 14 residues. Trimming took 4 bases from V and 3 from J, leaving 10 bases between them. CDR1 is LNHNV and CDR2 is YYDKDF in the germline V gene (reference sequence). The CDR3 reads CATSTNRDYNEQFF. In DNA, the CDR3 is TGTGCCACCAGCACAAACAGGGACTACAATGAGCAGTTCTTC.

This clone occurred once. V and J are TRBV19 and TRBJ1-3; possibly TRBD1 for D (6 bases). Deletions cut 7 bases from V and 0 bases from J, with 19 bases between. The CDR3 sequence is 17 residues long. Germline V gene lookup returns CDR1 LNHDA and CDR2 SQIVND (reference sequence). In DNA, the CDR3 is TGTGCCAGTATGCCGGGACACCGTTCTGGCTCTGGAAACACCATATATTTT. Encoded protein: CASMPGHRSGSGNTIYF.

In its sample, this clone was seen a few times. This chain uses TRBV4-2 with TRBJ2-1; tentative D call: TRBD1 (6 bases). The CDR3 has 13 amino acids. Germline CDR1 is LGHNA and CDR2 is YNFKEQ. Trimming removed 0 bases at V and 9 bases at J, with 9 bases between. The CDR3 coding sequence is TGTGCCAGCAGCCAAGAACAGGGCGGTGAGCAGTTCTTC. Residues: CASSQEQGGEQFF.

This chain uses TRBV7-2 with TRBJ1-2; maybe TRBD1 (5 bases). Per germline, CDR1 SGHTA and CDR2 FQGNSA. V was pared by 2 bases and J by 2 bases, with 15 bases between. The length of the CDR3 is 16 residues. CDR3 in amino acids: CASSLTSGSGNYGYTF. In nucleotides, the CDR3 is TGTGCCAGCAGCTTAACTTCAGGGTCCGGGAACTATGGCTACACCTTC.

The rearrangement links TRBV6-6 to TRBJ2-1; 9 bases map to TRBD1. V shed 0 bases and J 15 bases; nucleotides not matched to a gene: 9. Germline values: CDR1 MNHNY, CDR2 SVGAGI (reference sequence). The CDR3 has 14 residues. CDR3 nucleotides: TGTGCCAGCAGTTACTCAGAGTTACCGGGACAGGGGTTCTTC. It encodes CASSYSELPGQGFF.

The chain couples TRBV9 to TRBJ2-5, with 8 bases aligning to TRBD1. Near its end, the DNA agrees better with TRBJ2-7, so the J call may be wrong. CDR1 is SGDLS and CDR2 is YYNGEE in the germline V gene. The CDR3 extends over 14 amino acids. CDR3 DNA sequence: TGTGCCAGCAGCGTCGGGACAGGACCCCTCGAGCAGTACTTC. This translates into CASSVGTGPLEQYF.

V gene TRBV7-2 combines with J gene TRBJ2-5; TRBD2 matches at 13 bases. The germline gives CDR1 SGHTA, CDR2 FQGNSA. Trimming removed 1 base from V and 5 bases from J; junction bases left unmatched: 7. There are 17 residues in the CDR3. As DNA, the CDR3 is TGTGCCAGCAGCTTAGTCACTAGCGGGGGGGAACGTGAGACCCAGTACTTC. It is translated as CASSLVTSGGERETQYF. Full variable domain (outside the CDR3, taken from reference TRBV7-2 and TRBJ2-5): GAGVSQSPSNKVTEKGKDVELRCDPISGHTALYWYRQSLGQGLEFLIYFQGNSAPDKSGLPSDRFSAERTGGSVSTLTIQRTQQEDSAVYLCASSLVTSGGERETQYFGPGTRLLVL.

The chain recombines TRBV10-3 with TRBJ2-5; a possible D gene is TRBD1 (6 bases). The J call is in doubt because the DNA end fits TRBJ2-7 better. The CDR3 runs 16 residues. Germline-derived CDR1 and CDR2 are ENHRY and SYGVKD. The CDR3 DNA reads TGTGCCATCAGTGAGTCGTCAGGGGCCGCCTCCTACGAGCAGTACTTC. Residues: CAISESSGAASYEQYF.

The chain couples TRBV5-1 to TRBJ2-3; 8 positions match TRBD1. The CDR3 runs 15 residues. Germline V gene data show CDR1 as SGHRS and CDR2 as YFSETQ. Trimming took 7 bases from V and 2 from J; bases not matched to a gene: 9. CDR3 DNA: TGCGCCAGCGACGGAGGGGACAGGCTCACAGATACGCAGTATTTT. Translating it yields CASDGGDRLTDTQYF. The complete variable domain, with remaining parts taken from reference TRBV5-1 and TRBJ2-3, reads KAGVTQTPRYLIKTRGQQVTLSCSPISGHRSVSWYQQTPGQGLQFLFEYFSETQRNKGNFPGRFSGRQFSNSRSEMNVSTLELGDSALYLCASDGGDRLTDTQYFGPGTRLTVL.